The 32 T cell receptor beta chains below all came from one sample that was sequenced in a study of shared clonotypes between healthy human individuals. Terminally differentiated effector memory CD45RA+ cells were excluded by CCR7 positive selection of CD45RO-negative cells. Sequenced by immunoSEQ multiplex PCR; TCRdb stores in-frame clones only, minus some. The sample yields roughly 770,000 clones, approximately 97% seen once. The sequenced sample was naive CD8+ T cells sorted from blood. The receptors were sampled from a man aged 25-40 years in good health.

This clone was seen only once. The V call is TRBV27, the J call TRBJ1-4; 7 nucleotides agree with TRBD1. After removal of 1 base from V and 5 bases from J, the junction contained 10 bases not matched to a gene. This CDR3 is 17 amino acids long. Looked up from germline, CDR1 is MNHEY and CDR2 is SMNVEV (reference sequence). CDR3 sequence (DNA): TGTGCCAGCAGTTTATACTGGACAGGCAGGACCAATGAAAAACTGTTTTTT. It translates to CASSLYWTGRTNEKLFF.

The CDR3 region is CASSPGGDTQYF. CDR3 DNA sequence: TGTGCCAGCAGTCCAGGGGGAGATACGCAGTATTTT. The rearrangement joins TRBV6-5 to TRBJ2-3, with TRBD1 matching 7 bases. J lost 5 bases, V lost 5 bases, and 1 base had no gene match. CDR3 length: 12 residues. Germline assignment: CDR1 MNHEY and CDR2 SVGAGI.

J is TRBJ2-3 and V is TRBV7-9; D is uncertain. The V gene lost 4 bases and the J gene lost 0 bases, with 17 bases spanning the gap. The CDR3 contains 17 residues. Looked up from germline, CDR1 is SEHNR and CDR2 is FQNEAQ (reference sequence). CDR3 in amino acids: CASSSPGAQTSTDTQYF. In DNA, the CDR3 is TGTGCCAGCAGCTCCCCGGGCGCCCAAACTAGCACAGATACGCAGTATTTT.

The gene calls are TRBV5-6 and TRBJ1-4; D is unclear. Trimming took 4 bases from V and 7 from J, leaving 8 bases between them. This CDR3 spans 12 amino acids. The germline gives CDR1 SGHDT, CDR2 YYEEEE. The CDR3 nucleotides are TGTGCCAGCAGCGAGGGAGGTGAAAAACTGTTTTTT. Translated, it gives CASSEGGEKLFF.

The chain couples TRBV7-7 to TRBJ2-7; D is tentatively TRBD1 or TRBD2 (5 bases each). Germline CDR1 SSHAT, CDR2 FNYEAQ (reference sequence). V was shortened by 1 base and J by 3 bases, with 13 bases between the two germline ends. The CDR3 contains 15 residues. The CDR3, as DNA: TGTGCCAGCAGCTTAGGGGCCGATGGGGGCTACGAGCAGTACTTC. It translates to CASSLGADGGYEQYF.

This clone was seen just once. The chain links TRBV7-2 to TRBJ2-1, with TRBD2 matching over 7 bases. Germline V gene sequence: CDR1 SGHTA, CDR2 FQGNSA. This CDR3 comprises 15 residues. The V gene end was trimmed by 3 bases and the J gene end by 5 bases; junction bases not matched to a gene: 7. This chain's CDR3 is CASSFLAEGNNEQFF. The CDR3, as DNA: TGTGCCAGCAGCTTCCTAGCGGAAGGTAACAATGAGCAGTTCTTC.

The J gene is TRBJ2-7, the V gene TRBV15, with D uncertain. Deletions cut 1 base from V and 4 bases from J, with 17 bases between. The CDR3 is 16 amino acids. Looked up from germline, CDR1 is LNHNV and CDR2 is YYDKDF (reference sequence). The CDR3 DNA sequence: TGTGCCACCAGCAGAGGGGTTACCGCAGCAAGGTACGAGCAGTACTTC. Translated, it gives CATSRGVTAARYEQYF.

The chain's CDR3 is CASSGTSEQFF. The CDR3 coding sequence is TGCGCCAGCAGTGGGACTAGTGAGCAGTTCTTC. V gene TRBV4-1 combines with J gene TRBJ2-1; 8 positions match TRBD2. This CDR3 region has 11 residues. Germline V gene sequence: CDR1 MGHRA, CDR2 YSYEKL. V shed 6 bases, J shed 9 bases, and the junction held 1 base outside the gene matches.

V and J are TRBV9 and TRBJ2-7; TRBD1 aligns across 11 bases. The CDR3 spans 15 residues. Losses at the gene ends were 0 bases for V and 7 bases for J; bases not matched to a gene: 6. The germline V gene encodes CDR1 SGDLS and CDR2 YYNGEE. Here the CDR3 DNA reads TGTGCCAGCAGCGTAGCAGGACAGGGGGCTGAGGAGCAGTACTTC. Residues: CASSVAGQGAEEQYF.

The V and J genes are TRBV6-5 and TRBJ2-7; the D gene is possibly TRBD2 (5 bases). Trimming removed 5 bases at V and 4 bases at J, with 9 bases between. This CDR3 is 12 amino acids long. The germline gives CDR1 MNHEY, CDR2 SVGAGI. CDR3 loop: CASSHRGYEQYF. The CDR3 coding sequence is TGTGCCAGCAGTCATCGGGGTTACGAGCAGTACTTC.

The gene calls are TRBV28 and TRBJ2-7, with 13 bases fitting TRBD2. V was pared by 5 bases and J by 6 bases, with 4 bases of the junction left unmatched. This CDR3 spans 14 amino acids. Germline CDR1 and CDR2: MDHEN and SYDVKM. The CDR3 loop is CASSPGLAGVEQYF. The CDR3 DNA reads as TGTGCCAGCAGTCCCGGACTAGCGGGAGTCGAGCAGTACTTC.

The rearrangement uses TRBV30 and TRBJ2-7, with TRBD2 matching 9 bases. The V gene end was trimmed by 0 bases and the J gene end by 2 bases; junction bases not matched to a gene: 8. CDR1 and CDR2 (germline): GTSNPN, SVGIG (reference sequence). This CDR3 spans 16 amino acids. This CDR3 is CAWSVLAGLGPYEQYF. The CDR3 DNA reads as TGTGCCTGGAGTGTACTAGCGGGCCTAGGGCCCTACGAGCAGTACTTC.

This clone has only one observation. The V gene is TRBV7-9, the J gene TRBJ2-7, with D possibly being TRBD2 (6 bases). Trimming stripped 5 bases from V and 7 bases from J, with 18 bases between. This CDR3 contains 14 residues. The germline V gene encodes CDR1 SEHNR and CDR2 FQNEAQ (reference sequence). The CDR3 DNA reads TGTGCCAGCAGCGACGGACTAACTCTAGGGGAGCAGTACTTC. It encodes CASSDGLTLGEQYF.

The V call is TRBV7-8, the J call TRBJ2-3; D is undetermined. The CDR3 is 16 residues long. Germline-derived CDR1 and CDR2 are SGHVS and FQNEAQ. Trimming took 1 base from V and 0 from J, leaving 11 bases between them. The CDR3 nucleotides are TGTGCCAGCAGCTTAGTTTTTGCGGAGAGCACAGATACGCAGTATTTT. This translates into CASSLVFAESTDTQYF.

The chain carries TRBV7-8 and TRBJ2-7; 10 nucleotides align to TRBD2. With V trimmed by 1 base and J by 5 bases, 5 bases remained unmatched. CDR3 size: 15 residues. Germline values: CDR1 SGHVS, CDR2 FQNEAQ. The CDR3 here is CASSLGTSGTDEQYF. The DNA of the CDR3 is TGTGCCAGCAGCTTAGGAACTAGCGGGACGGACGAGCAGTACTTC.

The rearrangement uses TRBV19 and TRBJ1-1; D gene uncertain. Germline CDR1 LNHDA, CDR2 SQIVND (reference sequence). This CDR3 has 11 amino acids. V lost 3 bases and J 7 bases, leaving 6 bases between the germline ends. CDR3 in DNA: TGTGCCAGTAGTATTACGAGTGAAGCTTTCTTT. Its translation: CASSITSEAFF.

This clone has only a few counts. The chain joins TRBV10-2 to TRBJ2-3, with a tentative D call TRBD2 (5 bases). The V gene's germline CDR1 is WSHSY and CDR2 SAAADI. V was cut by 7 bases and J by 4 bases, with 9 bases left in between. The CDR3 is made up of 12 amino acids. CDR3 bases: TGCGCCAGCATCGGGGATGCAGATACGCAGTATTTT. Residues: CASIGDADTQYF.

The chain couples TRBV5-1 to TRBJ2-5; 10 bases match TRBD2. The CDR3 is made up of 15 amino acids. The trim removed 5 bases at V and 5 bases at J, leaving 9 bases unmatched. Germline V gene lookup returns CDR1 SGHRS and CDR2 YFSETQ. CDR3 nucleotides: TGCGCCAGCAGTTGGACTAGCGGCATCGAGGAGACCCAGTACTTC. This encodes CASSWTSGIEETQYF. The variable domain in full, with the rest retrieved from reference TRBV5-1 and TRBJ2-5, is KAGVTQTPRYLIKTRGQQVTLSCSPISGHRSVSWYQQTPGQGLQFLFEYFSETQRNKGNFPGRFSGRQFSNSRSEMNVSTLELGDSALYLCASSWTSGIEETQYFGPGTRLLVL.

In its sample, this clone was seen once. The rearrangement joins TRBV6-1 to TRBJ2-7; D not certain. Germline values: CDR1 MNHNS, CDR2 SASEGT. The CDR3 length is 16 residues. V lost 2 bases and J 5 bases, leaving 19 bases between the germline ends. In DNA, the CDR3 is TGTGCCAGCAGTGAATTGGAGTCTCCCCCCACCCACGAGCAGTACTTC. It translates to CASSELESPPTHEQYF.

This chain links TRBV4-3 with TRBJ1-2; possible D gene TRBD1, 6 bases. The V end was cut by 0 bases, the J end by 8 bases, with 16 bases between. The CDR3 runs to 15 residues. Germline V gene lookup returns CDR1 LGHNA and CDR2 YSLEER. DNA for the CDR3: TGCGCCAGCAGCCAAGAAGGGGTCAGGGGAAGCGGCTACACCTTC. Its protein is CASSQEGVRGSGYTF.

The chain is built from TRBV30 and TRBJ2-7; 12 bases fit TRBD1. In germline, CDR1 is GTSNPN, CDR2 SVGIG (reference sequence). V shed 5 bases, J shed 7 bases, and the junction held 9 bases outside the gene matches. The CDR3 sequence is 14 residues long. The CDR3 DNA reads as TGTGCCTGGGCCCAGGGACAGGGGGCAAGGGAGCAGTACTTC. This sequence encodes CAWAQGQGAREQYF.

This clone occurred once. The chain joins TRBV27 to TRBJ2-7; the D gene is possibly TRBD1 (6 bases). The CDR3 loop spans 14 amino acids. Germline lookup yields CDR1 MNHEY and CDR2 SMNVEV (reference sequence). V shed 3 bases and J shed 5 bases, with 14 bases lying between them. This chain's CDR3 is CASSLRQAIDEQYF. CDR3 DNA sequence: TGTGCCAGCAGTTTGAGACAGGCGATCGACGAGCAGTACTTC.

The rearrangement links TRBV28 to TRBJ1-5; no clear D gene. V was clipped by 6 bases and J by 0 bases, with 12 bases between them. The length of the CDR3 is 15 residues. CDR1 is MDHEN and CDR2 is SYDVKM in the germline V gene. CDR3 DNA sequence: TGTGCCAGCAGAGACGTGGGTAATAGCAATCAGCCCCAGCATTTT. Translating it yields CASRDVGNSNQPQHF.

The V gene is TRBV6-5, the J gene TRBJ2-2; TRBD1 matches 10 bases. Looked up from germline, CDR1 is MNHEY and CDR2 is SVGAGI. The ends lost 5 bases at V and 6 bases at J; junction bases unmatched: 9. The CDR3 extends over 16 amino acids. CDR3 loop: CASSHWGTGDSGELFF. The CDR3 nucleotides are TGTGCCAGCAGTCACTGGGGGACAGGGGACTCCGGGGAGCTGTTTTTT.

CDR3 protein: CASSSGGRGAFF. CDR3 DNA sequence: TGTGCCAGCAGTTCCGGTGGAAGAGGAGCTTTCTTT. V and J are TRBV27 and TRBJ1-1; D ambiguous. The germline V gene has CDR1 MNHEY and CDR2 SMNVEV (reference sequence). The CDR3 is 12 residues long. V lost 4 bases, J lost 10 bases, and 13 bases lay in between.

About this clone: Other DNA sequences within the sample encode an identical CDR3. This chain joins TRBV9 and TRBJ2-1; D gene unclear. The CDR3 consists of 11 residues. V was pared by 0 bases and J by 9 bases, with 4 bases between. In germline, CDR1 is SGDLS, CDR2 YYNGEE. Written as DNA, the CDR3 is TGTGCCAGCAGCGTAGGCCCTGAGCAGTTCTTC. Protein sequence: CASSVGPEQFF.

The genes are TRBV10-1 and TRBJ2-7; D gene unclear. CDR3 length equals 15 residues. Per the germline V gene, CDR1 is WNHNN and CDR2 is SYGVQD (reference sequence). V was trimmed by 0 bases and J by 1 base, leaving 10 bases between them. The CDR3, as DNA: TGCGCCAGCAGTGAGTCAATTTCAGCTTCCTACGAGCAGTACTTC. Its translation is CASSESISASYEQYF.

V and J are TRBV29-1 and TRBJ1-1, with unresolved D. The length of the CDR3 is 14 residues. Per germline, CDR1 SQVTM and CDR2 ANQGSEA. The ends were cut back, 4 bases at V and 3 bases at J, with 15 bases in the middle. The CDR3 sequence is CSVVLRTVDTEAFF. The CDR3 bases are TGCAGCGTTGTCTTGCGGACGGTCGACACTGAAGCTTTCTTT.

The rearrangement joins TRBV7-2 to TRBJ2-5; 8 bases agree with TRBD2. CDR1 and CDR2 from the germline V gene are SGHTA and FQGNSA. This CDR3 spans 15 amino acids. V lost 5 bases, J lost 2 bases, and 7 bases stayed unmatched. The CDR3 nucleotides read TGTGCCAGCAGCATTGGGACTAGAGGGCAAGAGACCCAGTACTTC. Encoded protein: CASSIGTRGQETQYF.

The chain recombines TRBV7-8 with TRBJ2-3; D is unclear. V lost 2 bases and J lost 1, with 10 bases in between. Germline CDR1 reads SGHVS; CDR2 reads FQNEAQ. This CDR3 has 15 amino acids. CDR3 residues: CASSLYSLRTDTQYF. CDR3 nucleotides: TGTGCCAGCAGCTTATATAGCCTACGCACAGATACGCAGTATTTT.

This chain links TRBV6-1 with TRBJ1-5; possibly TRBD1 for D (6 bases). In germline, CDR1 is MNHNS, CDR2 SASEGT. The CDR3 extends over 14 amino acids. The V end was cut by 8 bases, the J end by 0 bases, with 11 bases between. CDR3 sequence (DNA): TGTGCCAGCGGGCAGGGGTATAGCAATCAGCCCCAGCATTTT. This gives the protein CASGQGYSNQPQHF.

In its sample, this clone was seen once. CDR3 protein: CASSQELPYEQFF. The CDR3 DNA reads as TGCGCCAGCAGCCAAGAACTACCCTATGAGCAGTTCTTC. The chain uses TRBV4-3 and TRBJ2-1; no clear D. V dropped 0 bases and J dropped 8 bases, with 8 bases sitting between them. CDR3 length: 13 amino acids. The germline CDR1 and CDR2 sequences are LGHNA and YSLEER.